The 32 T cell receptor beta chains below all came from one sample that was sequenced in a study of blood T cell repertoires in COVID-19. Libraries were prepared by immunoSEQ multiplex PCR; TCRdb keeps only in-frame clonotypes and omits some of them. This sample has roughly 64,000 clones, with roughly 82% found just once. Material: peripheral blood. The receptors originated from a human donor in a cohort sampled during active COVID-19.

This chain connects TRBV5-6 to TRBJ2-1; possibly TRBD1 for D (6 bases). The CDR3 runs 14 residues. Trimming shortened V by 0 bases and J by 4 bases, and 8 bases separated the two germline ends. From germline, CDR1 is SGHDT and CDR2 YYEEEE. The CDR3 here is CASSLGQVYNEQFF. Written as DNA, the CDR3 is TGTGCCAGCAGCTTGGGACAGGTTTACAATGAGCAGTTCTTC.

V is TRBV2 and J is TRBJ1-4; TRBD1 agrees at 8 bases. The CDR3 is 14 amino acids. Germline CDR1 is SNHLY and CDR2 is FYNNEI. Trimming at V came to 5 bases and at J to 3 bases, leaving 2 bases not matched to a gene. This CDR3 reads CASSRQGPNEKLFF. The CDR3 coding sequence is TGTGCCAGCAGTAGACAGGGGCCTAATGAAAAACTGTTTTTT.

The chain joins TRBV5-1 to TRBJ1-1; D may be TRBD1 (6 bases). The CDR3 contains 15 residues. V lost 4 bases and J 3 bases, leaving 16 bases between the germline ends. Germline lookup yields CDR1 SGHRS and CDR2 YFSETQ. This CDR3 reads CASSPFGGRDTEAFF. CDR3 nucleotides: TGCGCCAGCAGCCCCTTCGGGGGGCGGGACACTGAAGCTTTCTTT. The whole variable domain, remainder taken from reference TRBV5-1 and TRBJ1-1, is KAGVTQTPRYLIKTRGQQVTLSCSPISGHRSVSWYQQTPGQGLQFLFEYFSETQRNKGNFPGRFSGRQFSNSRSEMNVSTLELGDSALYLCASSPFGGRDTEAFFGQGTRLTVV.

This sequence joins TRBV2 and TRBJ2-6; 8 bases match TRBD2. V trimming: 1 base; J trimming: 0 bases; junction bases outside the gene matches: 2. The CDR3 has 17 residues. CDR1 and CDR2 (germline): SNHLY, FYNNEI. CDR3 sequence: CASSEGGGPSGANVLTF. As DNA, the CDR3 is TGTGCCAGCAGTGAAGGCGGGGGGCCCTCTGGGGCCAACGTCCTGACTTTC.

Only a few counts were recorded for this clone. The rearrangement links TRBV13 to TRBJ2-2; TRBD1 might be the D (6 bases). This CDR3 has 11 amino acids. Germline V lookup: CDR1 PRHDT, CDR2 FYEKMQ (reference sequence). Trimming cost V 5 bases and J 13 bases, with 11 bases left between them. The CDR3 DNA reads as TGTGCCAGCAGCCGGACAGAGGTGCTGTTTTTT. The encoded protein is CASSRTEVLFF. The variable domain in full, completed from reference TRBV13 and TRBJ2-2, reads AAGVIQSPRHLIKEKRETATLKCYPIPRHDTVYWYQQGPGQDPQFLISFYEKMQSDKGSIPDRFSAQQFSDYHSELNMSSLELGDSALYFCASSRTEVLFFGEGSRLTVL.

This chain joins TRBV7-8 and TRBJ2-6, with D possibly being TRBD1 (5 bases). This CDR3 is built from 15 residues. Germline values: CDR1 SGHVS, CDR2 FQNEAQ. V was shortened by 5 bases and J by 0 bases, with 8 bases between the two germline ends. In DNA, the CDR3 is TGTGCCAGCAGCCCAGGGTCCTCTGGGGCCAACGTCCTGACTTTC. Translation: CASSPGSSGANVLTF.

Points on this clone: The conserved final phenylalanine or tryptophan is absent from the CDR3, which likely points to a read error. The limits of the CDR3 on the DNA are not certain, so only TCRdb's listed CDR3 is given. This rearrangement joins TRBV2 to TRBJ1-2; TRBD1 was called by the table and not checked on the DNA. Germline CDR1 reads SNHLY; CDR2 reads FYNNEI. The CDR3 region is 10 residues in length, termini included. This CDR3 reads CASSEDRVVY.

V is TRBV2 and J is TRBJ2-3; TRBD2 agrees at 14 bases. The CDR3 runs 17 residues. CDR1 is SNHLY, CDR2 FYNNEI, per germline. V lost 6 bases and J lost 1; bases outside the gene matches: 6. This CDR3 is CASSGLAGGLGTDTQYF. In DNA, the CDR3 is TGTGCCAGCAGCGGACTAGCGGGGGGCCTTGGCACAGATACGCAGTATTTT.

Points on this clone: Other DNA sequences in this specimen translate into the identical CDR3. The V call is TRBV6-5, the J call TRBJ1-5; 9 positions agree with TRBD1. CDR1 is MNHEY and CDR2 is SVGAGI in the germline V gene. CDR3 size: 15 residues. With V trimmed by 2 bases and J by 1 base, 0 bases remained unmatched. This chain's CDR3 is CASSYGTGSNQPQHF. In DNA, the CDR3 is TGTGCCAGCAGTTACGGGACAGGGAGCAATCAGCCCCAGCATTTT.

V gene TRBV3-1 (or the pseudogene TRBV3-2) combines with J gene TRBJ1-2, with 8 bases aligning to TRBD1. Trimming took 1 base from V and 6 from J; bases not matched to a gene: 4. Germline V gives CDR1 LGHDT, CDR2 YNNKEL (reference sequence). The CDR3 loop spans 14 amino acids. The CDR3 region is CASSQGTGSNGYTF. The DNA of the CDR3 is TGTGCCAGCAGCCAAGGGACAGGGTCTAATGGCTACACCTTC.

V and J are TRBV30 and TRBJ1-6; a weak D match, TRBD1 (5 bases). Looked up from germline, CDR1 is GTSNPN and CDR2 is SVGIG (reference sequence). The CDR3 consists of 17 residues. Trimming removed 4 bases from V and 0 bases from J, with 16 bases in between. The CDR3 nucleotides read TGTGCCTGGACGGTGGCAGGGCTGAGCTCCTATAATTCACCCCTCCACTTT. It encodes CAWTVAGLSSYNSPLHF.

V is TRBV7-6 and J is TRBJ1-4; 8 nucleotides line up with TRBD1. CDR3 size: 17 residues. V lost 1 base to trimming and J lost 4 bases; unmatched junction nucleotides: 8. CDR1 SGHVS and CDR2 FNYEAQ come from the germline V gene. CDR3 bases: TGTGCCAGCAGCTTAGTGTCGGCAGGGGGCGGTAATGAAAAACTGTTTTTT. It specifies CASSLVSAGGGNEKLFF.

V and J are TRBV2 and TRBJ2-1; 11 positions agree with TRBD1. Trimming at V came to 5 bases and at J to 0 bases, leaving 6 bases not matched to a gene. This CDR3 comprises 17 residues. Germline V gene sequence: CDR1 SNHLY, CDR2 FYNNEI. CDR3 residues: CASSRGTGGFSYNEQFF. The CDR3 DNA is TGTGCCAGCAGTAGAGGGACAGGGGGATTCTCCTACAATGAGCAGTTCTTC. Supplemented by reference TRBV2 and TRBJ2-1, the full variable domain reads EPEVTQTPSHQVTQMGQEVILRCVPISNHLYFYWYRQILGQKVEFLVSFYNNEISEKSEIFDDQFSVERPDGSNFTLKIRSTKLEDSAMYFCASSRGTGGFSYNEQFFGPGTRLTVL.

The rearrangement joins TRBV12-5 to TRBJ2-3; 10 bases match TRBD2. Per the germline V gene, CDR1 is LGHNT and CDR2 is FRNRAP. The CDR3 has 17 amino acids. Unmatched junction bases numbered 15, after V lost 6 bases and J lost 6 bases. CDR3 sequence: CASGEGTLAGAGDTQYF. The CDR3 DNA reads TGTGCTAGTGGGGAAGGGACGCTAGCGGGGGCCGGGGATACGCAGTATTTT.

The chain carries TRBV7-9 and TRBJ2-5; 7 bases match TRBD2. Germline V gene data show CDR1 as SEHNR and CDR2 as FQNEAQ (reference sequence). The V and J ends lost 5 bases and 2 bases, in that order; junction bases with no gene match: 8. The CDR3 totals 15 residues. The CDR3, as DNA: TGTGCCAGCAGCCCGGGACTACTAAATCAAGAGACCCAGTACTTC. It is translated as CASSPGLLNQETQYF.

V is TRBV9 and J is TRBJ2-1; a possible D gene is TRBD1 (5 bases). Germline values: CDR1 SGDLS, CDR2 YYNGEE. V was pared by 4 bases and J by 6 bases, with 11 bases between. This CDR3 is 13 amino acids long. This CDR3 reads CASSLHTGNEQFF. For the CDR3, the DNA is TGTGCCAGCAGCCTCCACACAGGCAATGAGCAGTTCTTC. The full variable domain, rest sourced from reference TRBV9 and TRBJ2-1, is DSGVTQTPKHLITATGQRVTLRCSPRSGDLSVYWYQQSLDQGLQFLIQYYNGEERAKGNILERFSAQQFPDLHSELNLSSLELGDSALYFCASSLHTGNEQFFGPGTRLTVL.

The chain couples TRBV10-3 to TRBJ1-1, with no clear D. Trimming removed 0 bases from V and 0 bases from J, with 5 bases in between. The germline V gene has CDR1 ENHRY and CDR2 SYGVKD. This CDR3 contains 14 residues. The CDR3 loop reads CAISESTLNTEAFF. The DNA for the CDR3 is TGTGCCATCAGTGAGTCGACACTGAACACTGAAGCTTTCTTT.

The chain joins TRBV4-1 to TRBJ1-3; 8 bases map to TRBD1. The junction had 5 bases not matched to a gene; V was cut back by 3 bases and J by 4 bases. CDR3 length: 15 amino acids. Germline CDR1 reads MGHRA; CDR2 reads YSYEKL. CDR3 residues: CASSHRTGRGNTIYF. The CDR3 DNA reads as TGCGCCAGCAGCCACCGGACAGGGCGAGGAAACACCATATATTTT.

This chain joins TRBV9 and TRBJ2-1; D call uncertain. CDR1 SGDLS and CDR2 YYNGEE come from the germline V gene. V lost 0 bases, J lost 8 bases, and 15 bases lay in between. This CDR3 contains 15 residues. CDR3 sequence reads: CASSVDGLLMDEQFF. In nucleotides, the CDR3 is TGTGCCAGCAGCGTAGATGGCCTGTTAATGGATGAGCAGTTCTTC. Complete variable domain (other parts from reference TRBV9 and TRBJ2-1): DSGVTQTPKHLITATGQRVTLRCSPRSGDLSVYWYQQSLDQGLQFLIQYYNGEERAKGNILERFSAQQFPDLHSELNLSSLELGDSALYFCASSVDGLLMDEQFFGPGTRLTVL.

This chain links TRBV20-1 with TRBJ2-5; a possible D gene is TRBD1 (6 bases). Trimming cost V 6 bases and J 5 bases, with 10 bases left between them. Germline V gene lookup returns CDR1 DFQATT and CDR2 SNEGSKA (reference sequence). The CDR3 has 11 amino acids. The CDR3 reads CSANRAETQYF. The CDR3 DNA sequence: TGCAGTGCCAACAGGGCTGAGACCCAGTACTTC.

The CDR3 DNA reads TGTGCCAGCAGCATCCGGCCGACAGTTGGGGCCAACGTCCTGACTTTC. This gives the protein CASSIRPTVGANVLTF. The rearrangement joins TRBV11-1 to TRBJ2-6; possible D gene TRBD1, 5 bases. Germline-derived CDR1 and CDR2 are SGHAT and FQDESV (reference sequence). CDR3 length: 16 amino acids. Trimming pared 5 bases from V and 3 bases from J, leaving 14 bases between.

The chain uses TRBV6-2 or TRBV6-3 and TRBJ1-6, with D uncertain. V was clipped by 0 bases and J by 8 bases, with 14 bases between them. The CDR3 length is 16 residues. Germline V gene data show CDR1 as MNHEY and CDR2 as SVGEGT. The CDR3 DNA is TGTGCCAGCAGTTACTCCTCCGGGAACGGGTATTCACCCCTCCACTTT. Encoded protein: CASSYSSGNGYSPLHF.

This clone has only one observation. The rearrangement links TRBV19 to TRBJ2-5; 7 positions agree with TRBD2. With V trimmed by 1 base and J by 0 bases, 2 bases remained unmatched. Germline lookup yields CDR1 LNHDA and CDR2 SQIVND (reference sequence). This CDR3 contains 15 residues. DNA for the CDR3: TGTGCCAGTAGTATAGTCGGGGGGAACCAAGAGACCCAGTACTTC. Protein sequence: CASSIVGGNQETQYF.

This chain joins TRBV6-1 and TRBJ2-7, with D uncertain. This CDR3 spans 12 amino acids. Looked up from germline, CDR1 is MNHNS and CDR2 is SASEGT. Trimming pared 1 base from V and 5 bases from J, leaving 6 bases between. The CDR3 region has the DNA TGTGCCAGCAGTGAAGGAGGCGACGAGCAGTACTTC. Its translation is CASSEGGDEQYF.

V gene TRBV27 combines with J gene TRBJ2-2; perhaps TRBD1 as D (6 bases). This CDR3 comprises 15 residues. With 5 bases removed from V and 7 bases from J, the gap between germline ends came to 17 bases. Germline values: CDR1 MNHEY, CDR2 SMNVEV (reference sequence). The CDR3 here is CASSPAWGQVGELFF. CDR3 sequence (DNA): TGTGCCAGCAGTCCCGCTTGGGGGCAAGTCGGGGAGCTGTTTTTT.

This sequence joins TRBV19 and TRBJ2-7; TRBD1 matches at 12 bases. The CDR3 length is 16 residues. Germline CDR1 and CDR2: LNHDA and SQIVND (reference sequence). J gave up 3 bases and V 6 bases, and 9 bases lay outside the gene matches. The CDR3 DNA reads TGTGCCAGTAGGGGACAGGGGGCGATCAGTAGCTACGAGCAGTACTTC. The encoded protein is CASRGQGAISSYEQYF.

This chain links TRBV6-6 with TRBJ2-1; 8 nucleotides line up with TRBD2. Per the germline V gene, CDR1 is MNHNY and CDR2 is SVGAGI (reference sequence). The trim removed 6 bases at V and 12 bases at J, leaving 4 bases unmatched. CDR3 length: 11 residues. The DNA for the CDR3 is TGTGCCAGCAGCGAGCGGGGGATGCAGTTCTTC. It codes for CASSERGMQFF.

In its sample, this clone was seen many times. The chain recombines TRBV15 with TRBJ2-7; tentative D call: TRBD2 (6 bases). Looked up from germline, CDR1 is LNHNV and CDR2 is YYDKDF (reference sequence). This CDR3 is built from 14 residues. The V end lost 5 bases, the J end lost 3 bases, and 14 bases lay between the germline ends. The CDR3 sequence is CATSSPRGSYEQYF. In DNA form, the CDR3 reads TGTGCCACCAGCTCTCCCCGGGGGAGCTACGAGCAGTACTTC.

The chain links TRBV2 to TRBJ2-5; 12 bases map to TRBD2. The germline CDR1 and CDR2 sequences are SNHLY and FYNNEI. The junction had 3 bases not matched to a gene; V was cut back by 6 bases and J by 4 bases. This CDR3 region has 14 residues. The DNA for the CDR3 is TGTGCCAGCAGGCCGACTAGCGGGGGAGAGACCCAGTACTTC. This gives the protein CASRPTSGGETQYF.

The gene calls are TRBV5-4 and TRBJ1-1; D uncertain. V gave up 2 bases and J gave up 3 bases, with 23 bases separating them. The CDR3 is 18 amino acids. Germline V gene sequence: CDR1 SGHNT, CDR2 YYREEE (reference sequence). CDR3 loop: CASSFGRRAIEGDTEAFF. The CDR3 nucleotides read TGTGCCAGCAGCTTTGGCAGGAGGGCGATTGAGGGCGACACTGAAGCTTTCTTT. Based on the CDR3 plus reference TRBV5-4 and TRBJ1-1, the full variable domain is ETGVTQSPTHLIKTRGQQVTLRCSSQSGHNTVSWYQQALGQGPQFIFQYYREEENGRGNFPPRFSGLQFPNYSSELNVNALELDDSALYLCASSFGRRAIEGDTEAFFGQGTRLTVV.

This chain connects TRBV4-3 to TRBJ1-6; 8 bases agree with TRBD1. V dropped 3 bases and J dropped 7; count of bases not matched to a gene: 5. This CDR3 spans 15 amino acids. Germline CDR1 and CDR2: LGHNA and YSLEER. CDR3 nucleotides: TGCGCCAGCAGCCATCTACAGGGGGAGAATTCACCCCTCCACTTT. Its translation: CASSHLQGENSPLHF.

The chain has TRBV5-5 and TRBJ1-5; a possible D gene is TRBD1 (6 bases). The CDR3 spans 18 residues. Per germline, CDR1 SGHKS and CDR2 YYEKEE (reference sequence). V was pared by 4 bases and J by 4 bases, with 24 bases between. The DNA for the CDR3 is TGTGCCAGCAGCACCTCACCCCAAGGGACAAATTTTAATCAGCCCCAGCATTTT. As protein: CASSTSPQGTNFNQPQHF.